The sample holds a few counts of the clone carrying this T cell receptor (beta chain). The authors' processing: Scientists estimated how many nucleated cells there were by amplifying reference gene primers. TCRdb keeps only in-frame clones here, not all; method: immunoSEQ multiplex PCR. The D gene and trimming were derived from the DNA, and the V and J assignments and clone size from that table. The sample consists of over 85,000 clones, about 85% of them appearing once. This record belongs to a study of blood T cell repertoires in COVID-19. The wider study: The United States, Italy and Spain provided the acute and convalescent COVID-19 samples. The cDNA or gDNA used as material had been derived from T cells, B-cell-depleted T cells, or PBMCs.

This CDR3 comprises 14 residues. The J segment lost 5 bases and the V segment lost 6 bases, leaving 4 bases of the junction unmatched. Germline lookup yields CDR1 LNHDA and CDR2 SQIVND (reference sequence). The sequence came from a man aged 60 to 69 with acute or convalescent COVID-19. The rearrangement uses TRBV19 and TRBJ1-5, with TRBD1 identical over 10 bases. The specimen was peripheral blood. The CDR3 here is CASSTGTGDQPQHF. CDR3 DNA sequence: TGTGCCAGTAGCACCGGGACAGGGGATCAGCCCCAGCATTTT.